A single count supports the clone carrying this TCR beta chain. Its specificity is not known. TCR beta CDR3 regions were amplified from RNA. The TCR CDR3 first-round RT-PCR relied on the HTBI primer set. MiXCR, applied by TCRdb to the multiplex PCR reads, yields one record per CDR3 protein. This sample has around 570,000 distinct CDR3 sequences; 15% to 20% occur once, and the top ten carry over 45%. This entry comes from a study of T cells in Graves' hyperthyroidism and ophthalmopathy. Overall study results and limits: Ophthalmopathy, as predicted by the model, came a median 6.5 months after the prediction.

Subjects with ophthalmopathy showed a Clinical Activity Score no lower than 3, a NOSPECS grade no lower than 4, and a duration shorter than 3 months. The CDR3 has 14 amino acids. Germline V CDR1 and CDR2: MDHEN, SYDVKM. The V end lost 6 bases, the J end lost 5 bases, and 14 bases lay between the germline ends. The J gene is TRBJ2-1, the V gene TRBV28, with D maybe TRBD2 (5 bases). Sample: blood. The sequence derives from a man aged 40-49 years with Graves' ophthalmopathy. Here the CDR3 DNA reads TGTGCCAGCAGGCCGGGGATGGCGGACAATGAGCAGTTCTTC. It encodes CASRPGMADNEQFF. The entire variable domain, with the rest obtained from reference TRBV28 and TRBJ2-1, is as follows: DVKVTQSSRYLVKRTGEKVFLECVQDMDHENMFWYRQDPGLGLRLIYFSYDVKMKEKGDIPEGYSVSREKKERFSLILESASTNQTSMYLCASRPGMADNEQFFGPGTRLTVL.